Shown below are 12 T cell receptor beta chains from a single sample sequenced in a study of T cell repertoires in cytomegalovirus infection. Each CDR3 protein gets one entry after TCRdb re-called the reads with MiXCR. The data show approximately 630,000 distinct CDR3 sequences, 20% to 30% seen once. The sample was CD8+ T cells from PBMCs. The receptors derive from a human donor in good health (CMV status not recorded). Some clones in this sample may be carry-over from other donors' samples.

The count of this clonotype is one. This rearrangement joins TRBV4-3 to TRBJ1-1, with TRBD1 as a possible D gene (6 bases). The V gene lost 4 bases and the J gene lost 6 bases, with 18 bases spanning the gap. The CDR3 totals 15 residues. Germline-derived CDR1 and CDR2 are LGHNA and YSLEER. The CDR3 here is CASSLMAGGLAEAFF. CDR3 DNA: TGCGCCAGCAGCCTGATGGCGGGGGGCTTGGCTGAAGCTTTCTTT.

The chain links TRBV2 to TRBJ2-7; D may be TRBD1 or TRBD2 (6 bases each). The germline V and J ends were trimmed by 8 bases and 0 bases, with 14 bases remaining between them. The CDR3 runs 14 residues. Germline CDR1 SNHLY, CDR2 FYNNEI. CDR3 nucleotide sequence: TGTGCCAGCCGAGGGGGGTTTAGCTCCTACGAGCAGTACGTC. It is translated as CASRGGFSSYEQYV.

V gene TRBV6-5 combines with J gene TRBJ2-2; D remains ambiguous. Germline CDR1 and CDR2: MNHEY and SVGAGI. This CDR3 is built from 15 residues. V shed 0 bases and J shed 7 bases, with 12 bases lying between them. The CDR3 DNA reads TGTGCCAGCAGTTACTCGATTGGGCCGATCGGGGAGCTGTTTTTT. It specifies CASSYSIGPIGELFF.

At least ten counts were recorded for this clonotype. The genes are TRBV7-2 and TRBJ2-7, with 7 positions matching TRBD1. The CDR3 spans 15 residues. Germline CDR1 is SGHTA and CDR2 is FQGNSA. V shed 1 base and J 2 bases; nucleotides not matched to a gene: 5. CDR3 DNA sequence: TGTGCCAGCAGCTTAGGGGGACAGATCGCCTACGAGCAGTACGTC. Its translation: CASSLGGQIAYEQYV.

This clonotype was found many times. The chain has TRBV7-9 and TRBJ2-1; D is perhaps TRBD1 or TRBD2 (6 bases each). V was clipped by 5 bases and J by 4 bases, with 18 bases between them. Germline lookup yields CDR1 SEHNR and CDR2 FQNEAQ (reference sequence). The CDR3 runs to 16 residues. CDR3 protein: CASSGPLTGAYNEQFF. The CDR3 DNA follows: TGTGCCAGCAGCGGACCCCTAACGGGGGCGTACAATGAGCAGTTCTTC.

This clonotype was recorded many times. This chain links TRBV7-3 with TRBJ2-3, with TRBD2 matching over 8 bases. Looked up from germline, CDR1 is SGHTA and CDR2 is FQGTGA. The CDR3 spans 16 residues. With 5 bases clipped from V and 0 bases from J, the junction kept 7 bases outside the gene matches. DNA of the CDR3: TGTGCCAGCAGCCCGTTCGGGGGGGCAAGCACAGATACGCAGTATTTT. Translated: CASSPFGGASTDTQYF.

This clonotype was seen a handful of times. The chain links TRBV2 to TRBJ2-1; 9 bases line up with TRBD2. The CDR3 is 17 residues long. From germline, CDR1 is SNHLY and CDR2 FYNNEI. The junction had 17 bases not matched to a gene; V was cut back by 8 bases and J by 6 bases. The CDR3: CASGSAVLAGLFNEQFF. CDR3 in DNA: TGTGCCAGCGGCTCAGCCGTACTAGCGGGCCTCTTCAATGAGCAGTTCTTC. The full variable domain, rest sourced from reference TRBV2 and TRBJ2-1, is EPEVTQTPSHQVTQMGQEVILRCVPISNHLYFYWYRQILGQKVEFLVSFYNNEISEKSEIFDDQFSVERPDGSNFTLKIRSTKLEDSAMYFCASGSAVLAGLFNEQFFGPGTRLTVL.

The chain employs TRBV6-2 or TRBV6-3 and TRBJ1-1, with D maybe TRBD1 (5 bases). This CDR3 has 17 residues. In germline, CDR1 is MNHEY, CDR2 SVGEGT. V was trimmed by 3 bases and J by 4 bases, leaving 21 bases between them. The CDR3: CASSYEGADWSGTEAFF. Here the CDR3 DNA reads TGTGCCAGCAGTTATGAAGGGGCGGATTGGTCGGGCACTGAAGCTTTCTTT.

The rearrangement links TRBV6-1 to TRBJ2-1; 7 bases line up with TRBD1. The CDR3 totals 15 residues. The germline gives CDR1 MNHNS, CDR2 SASEGT. The J segment lost 8 bases and the V segment lost 2 bases, leaving 9 bases of the junction unmatched. CDR3 sequence: CASSELTGIFDEQFF. CDR3 DNA sequence: TGTGCCAGCAGTGAACTGACAGGGATTTTTGATGAGCAGTTCTTC.

This clonotype has at least ten counts. The J gene is TRBJ2-1, the V gene TRBV19; D might be TRBD1 or TRBD2, each matching 5 bases. The CDR3 runs 15 residues. In germline, CDR1 is LNHDA, CDR2 SQIVND (reference sequence). The V and J ends lost 3 bases and 6 bases respectively, with 15 bases between them. The CDR3 DNA is TGTGCCAGTAGTATTATTCCAACGAGGGGCAATGAGCAGTTCTTC. Translation gives CASSIIPTRGNEQFF.

This clonotype appeared a few times. The chain carries TRBV4-1 and TRBJ2-1; TRBD2 might be the D (5 bases). Trimming pared 3 bases from V and 9 bases from J, leaving 9 bases between. Germline V gene lookup returns CDR1 MGHRA and CDR2 YSYEKL. This CDR3 is 12 amino acids long. The CDR3 nucleotides are TGCGCCAGCAGCCAGCAAGAGGGTGAGCAGTTCTTC. Translating gives CASSQQEGEQFF.

This clonotype was seen ten or more times. The CDR3 protein is CASSERGQASGLNNEQFF. CDR3 nucleotides: TGTGCCAGCAGTGAAAGAGGGCAGGCGAGTGGCCTGAACAATGAGCAGTTCTTC. The chain uses TRBV6-1 and TRBJ2-1; tentatively, D is TRBD2 (5 bases). Germline V gene data show CDR1 as MNHNS and CDR2 as SASEGT. The germline V and J ends were trimmed by 2 bases and 5 bases, with 22 bases remaining between them. There are 18 residues in the CDR3.